One sample yielded the 5 T cell receptor beta chains listed below, sequenced in a study of T cell responses to AZD1222 COVID-19 vaccine. This table comes from immunoSEQ multiplex PCR, and its TCRdb copy is limited to in-frame clones, with some not included. Of over 95,000 clones in the sample, 85% to 90% were seen once. The material was peripheral blood, obtained on day 0 of AZD1222 vaccination. The receptors stem from an adult in good health.

The chain combines TRBV13 with TRBJ1-2; D not resolved. The CDR3 is 16 residues long. V lost 2 bases and J lost 2, with 15 bases in between. Germline CDR1 and CDR2: PRHDT and FYEKMQ (reference sequence). CDR3 region: CASSLYSGRLNYGYTF. The CDR3 bases are TGTGCCAGCAGCTTATATTCCGGACGGCTAAACTATGGCTACACCTTC.

This clone was found once. V is TRBV7-2 and J is TRBJ1-2, with D unclear. Germline V gene data show CDR1 as SGHTA and CDR2 as FQGNSA. This CDR3 region has 14 residues. V lost 0 bases to trimming and J lost 2 bases, with 7 bases between them. The CDR3 reads CASSLAGFNYGYTF. The DNA of the CDR3 is TGTGCCAGCAGCTTAGCAGGGTTCAACTATGGCTACACCTTC.

V is TRBV7-3 and J is TRBJ2-1; TRBD1 matches 7 bases. Germline values: CDR1 SGHTA, CDR2 FQGTGA. This CDR3 spans 13 amino acids. The V and J ends lost 6 bases and 10 bases, in that order; junction bases with no gene match: 9. CDR3 sequence reads: CASSRTTGTEQFF. CDR3 sequence (DNA): TGTGCCAGCAGTCGTACGACAGGGACCGAGCAGTTCTTC.

The V call is TRBV5-4, the J call TRBJ2-1, with TRBD2 as a possible D gene (5 bases). Per germline, CDR1 SGHNT and CDR2 YYREEE (reference sequence). V lost 5 bases and J 4 bases, leaving 10 bases between the germline ends. The CDR3 consists of 13 residues. The chain's CDR3 is CASSFSEYNEQFF. The CDR3, as DNA: TGTGCCAGCAGTTTTAGCGAGTACAATGAGCAGTTCTTC. The whole variable domain, remainder taken from reference TRBV5-4 and TRBJ2-1, is ETGVTQSPTHLIKTRGQQVTLRCSSQSGHNTVSWYQQALGQGPQFIFQYYREEENGRGNFPPRFSGLQFPNYSSELNVNALELDDSALYLCASSFSEYNEQFFGPGTRLTVL.

This chain joins TRBV4-1 and TRBJ1-1, with 7 bases lining up with TRBD1. With V trimmed by 3 bases and J by 1 base, 5 bases remained unmatched. This CDR3 has 15 amino acids. Germline lookup yields CDR1 MGHRA and CDR2 YSYEKL. As DNA, the CDR3 is TGCGCCAGCAGCCATCCAGGGGGTGCGAACACTGAAGCTTTCTTT. It specifies CASSHPGGANTEAFF.